Shown below are 3 T cell receptor beta chains from a single sample sequenced in a study of T cell repertoires in cytomegalovirus infection (dated by TCRdb to the late 2010s). Sequencing was performed on an Illumina HiSeq 1500. TCRdb's own reprocessing of the public reads used fastp at Q25 and MiXCR and kept productive beta chains. Each record represents a unique CDR3 protein, reported with the most common genes and DNA among its rows. In this sample the table shows 150,000 to 200,000 distinct CDR3 sequences, 25% to 30% of which occur a single time. Of the sample, approximately 30% falls within the top ten clones. The specimen was PBMCs. The receptors derive from a human donor in good health (CMV status not recorded). Some clones in this sample may be carry-over from other donors' samples.

This clonotype has at least ten counts. The chain employs TRBV7-2 and TRBJ2-1, with TRBD1 matching 10 bases. Germline-derived CDR1 and CDR2 are SGHTA and FQGNSA. CDR3 size: 14 residues. Trimming took 4 bases from V and 8 from J; bases not matched to a gene: 5. CDR3 residues: CASSSGQGIHEQFF. Written as DNA, the CDR3 is TGTGCCAGCAGCTCGGGACAGGGGATCCATGAGCAGTTCTTC.

This sequence joins TRBV28 and TRBJ1-1; 9 bases agree with TRBD1. Trimming removed 5 bases from V and 4 bases from J; junction bases left unmatched: 8. Germline lookup yields CDR1 MDHEN and CDR2 SYDVKM. The CDR3 covers 15 residues. This CDR3 reads CASSARGQGGTEAFF. CDR3 coding DNA: TGTGCCAGCAGTGCGAGGGGACAGGGTGGCACTGAAGCTTTCTTT.

The rearrangement links TRBV20-1 to TRBJ1-5, with D possibly being TRBD1 (5 bases). V lost 2 bases and J 6 bases, leaving 11 bases between the germline ends. The CDR3 is made up of 13 amino acids. Germline-derived CDR1 and CDR2 are DFQATT and SNEGSKA (reference sequence). The CDR3 sequence is CSARQGGTQPQHF. The CDR3 nucleotides read TGCAGTGCTAGACAGGGTGGGACTCAGCCCCAGCATTTT.